The 21 T cell receptor beta chains given below trace back to one sample, sequenced in a study of T cell changes during pregnancy in multiple sclerosis. Here immunoSEQ multiplex PCR was the method, and the copy in TCRdb shows in-frame clones only, minus some. This table has tens of thousands of clones, around 92% appearing once. The input for sequencing was peripheral blood, taken after pregnancy. These receptors all come from a female donor with multiple sclerosis, enrolled in a pregnancy study.

This chain joins TRBV30 and TRBJ1-2, with 10 nucleotides matching TRBD1. The germline gives CDR1 GTSNPN, CDR2 SVGIG (reference sequence). The CDR3 sequence is 13 residues long. J lost 4 bases, V lost 5 bases, and 4 bases had no gene match. In DNA form, the CDR3 reads TGTGCCTGGGGAGGACAGGGGGGCTATGGCTACACCTTC. It is translated as CAWGGQGGYGYTF.

The chain carries TRBV7-9 and TRBJ2-3; 7 bases are shared with TRBD1. Germline CDR1 reads SEHNR; CDR2 reads FQNEAQ (reference sequence). The CDR3 has 15 residues. V shed 1 base, J shed 2 bases, and the junction held 3 bases outside the gene matches. CDR3: CASSLGQGDTDTQYF. The DNA of the CDR3 is TGTGCCAGCAGCTTAGGGCAGGGGGACACAGATACGCAGTATTTT.

V is TRBV18 and J is TRBJ2-2; possible D gene TRBD2, 5 bases. This CDR3 is 16 amino acids long. V lost 2 bases and J lost 3, with 13 bases in between. Germline V gene sequence: CDR1 KGHSH, CDR2 LQKENI. This CDR3 reads CASSPVILRDTGELFF. The CDR3 DNA reads TGTGCCAGCTCACCAGTTATTCTGCGGGACACCGGGGAGCTGTTTTTT.

The chain has TRBV6-6 and TRBJ2-5, with 7 bases lining up with TRBD2. Germline lookup yields CDR1 MNHNY and CDR2 SVGAGI (reference sequence). This CDR3 comprises 12 residues. The V segment lost 4 bases and the J segment 4 bases; nucleotides outside the gene matches: 0. The CDR3 region is CASSWGGETQYF. In DNA, the CDR3 is TGTGCCAGCAGTTGGGGGGGAGAGACCCAGTACTTC.

The CDR3 region is CASSVEGLAGDGEEYNEQFF. The CDR3 bases are TGTGCCAGCAGCGTAGAGGGACTAGCGGGAGATGGGGAAGAATACAATGAGCAGTTCTTC. The rearrangement joins TRBV9 to TRBJ2-1, with 14 bases identical to TRBD2. This CDR3 region has 20 residues. Germline CDR1 is SGDLS and CDR2 is YYNGEE. With 0 bases clipped from V and 4 bases from J, the junction kept 12 bases outside the gene matches.

This chain connects TRBV10-3 to TRBJ1-2; D unclear. The V and J ends lost 9 bases and 6 bases respectively, with 14 bases between them. Per the germline V gene, CDR1 is ENHRY and CDR2 is SYGVKD. This CDR3 has 12 residues. This CDR3 reads CAIGLRENGYTF. Here the CDR3 DNA reads TGTGCCATAGGACTCAGAGAGAATGGCTACACCTTC.

The chain combines TRBV5-5 with TRBJ2-2; no clear D gene. This CDR3 spans 13 amino acids. V was pared by 3 bases and J by 6 bases, with 9 bases between. Germline V gene sequence: CDR1 SGHKS, CDR2 YYEKEE (reference sequence). The CDR3 DNA is TGTGCCAGCAGCTCACAGTTGTCCGGGGAGCTGTTTTTT. The encoded protein is CASSSQLSGELFF. The entire variable domain, with the rest obtained from reference TRBV5-5 and TRBJ2-2, is as follows: DAGVTQSPTHLIKTRGQQVTLRCSPISGHKSVSWYQQVLGQGPQFIFQYYEKEERGRGNFPDRFSARQFPNYSSELNVNALLLGDSALYLCASSSQLSGELFFGEGSRLTVL.

The CDR3 reads CASSLKSAGVNEQYF. The CDR3 DNA reads TGCGCCAGCAGCTTGAAGTCAGCGGGAGTGAACGAGCAGTACTTC. This chain links TRBV5-1 with TRBJ2-7; 8 bases are a match to TRBD2. V was pared by 1 base and J by 5 bases, with 8 bases of the junction left unmatched. Germline lookup yields CDR1 SGHRS and CDR2 YFSETQ. The CDR3 totals 15 residues.

This chain uses TRBV5-4 with TRBJ2-1; 9 bases align to TRBD2. With V trimmed by 4 bases and J by 8 bases, 13 bases remained unmatched. Germline V CDR1 and CDR2: SGHNT, YYREEE (reference sequence). CDR3 length: 16 amino acids. The CDR3 DNA sequence: TGTGCCAGCAGCCCCCGCCTAGCGGGGCCAGGCTATGAGCAGTTCTTC. Translation gives CASSPRLAGPGYEQFF.

The CDR3 nucleotides are TGTGCCAGCAGCGAGACAGGGACCGCCTACGAGCAGTACTTC. Protein: CASSETGTAYEQYF. The rearrangement links TRBV9 to TRBJ2-7; the match to TRBD1 covers 7 bases. The junction had 5 bases not matched to a gene; V was cut back by 3 bases and J by 2 bases. The CDR3 spans 14 residues. From germline, CDR1 is SGDLS and CDR2 YYNGEE.

The chain joins TRBV20-1 to TRBJ1-4; D not resolved. The CDR3 is made up of 11 amino acids. The V gene lost 4 bases and the J gene lost 8 bases, with 8 bases spanning the gap. The germline CDR1 and CDR2 sequences are DFQATT and SNEGSKA (reference sequence). CDR3 amino acids: CSAIVVEKLFF. Here the CDR3 DNA reads TGCAGTGCTATCGTCGTCGAAAAACTGTTTTTT.

The rearrangement joins TRBV7-9 to TRBJ2-1, with D maybe TRBD1 (6 bases). The CDR3 runs to 12 residues. Trimming removed 5 bases from V and 9 bases from J, with 11 bases in between. In germline, CDR1 is SEHNR, CDR2 FQNEAQ (reference sequence). CDR3 in amino acids: CASSQNRAEQFF. The DNA for the CDR3 is TGTGCCAGCAGCCAGAACAGGGCTGAGCAGTTCTTC.

This chain connects TRBV9 to TRBJ2-7, with D possibly TRBD2 on 6 matching bases. V was shortened by 3 bases and J by 3 bases, with 10 bases between the two germline ends. CDR1 is SGDLS, CDR2 YYNGEE, per germline. The CDR3 extends over 13 amino acids. The CDR3 is CASSGGTFYEQYF. The DNA of the CDR3 is TGTGCCAGCAGCGGCGGGACTTTCTACGAGCAGTACTTC.

This chain connects TRBV10-3 to TRBJ2-3; 11 bases line up with TRBD1. This CDR3 is 16 amino acids long. Germline trimming cut 3 bases from V and 5 bases from J; bases unmatched to any gene: 7. Germline-derived CDR1 and CDR2 are ENHRY and SYGVKD. The CDR3 sequence: CAISDPDRGRVDTQYF. DNA for the CDR3: TGTGCCATCAGTGACCCGGACAGGGGGCGCGTAGATACGCAGTATTTT.

V gene TRBV6-6 combines with J gene TRBJ1-5, with D unclear. The CDR3 has 14 residues. CDR1 and CDR2 (germline): MNHNY, SVGAGI (reference sequence). V was cut by 5 bases and J by 3 bases, with 11 bases left in between. DNA for the CDR3: TGTGCCAGCAGTCGAGACAATCCCAATCAGCCCCAGCATTTT. It yields the protein CASSRDNPNQPQHF.

The V and J genes are TRBV5-1 and TRBJ2-3; D unresolved. Trimming removed 8 bases at V and 0 bases at J, with 10 bases between. The CDR3 is 13 amino acids. Germline lookup yields CDR1 SGHRS and CDR2 YFSETQ. The CDR3 sequence is CASNTDSTDTQYF. The CDR3 DNA reads TGCGCCAGTAATACAGACAGCACAGATACGCAGTATTTT.

The chain is built from TRBV11-2 and TRBJ1-2, with 9 bases identical to TRBD1. The V gene's germline CDR1 is SGHAT and CDR2 FQNNGV. CDR3 length: 17 amino acids. The V segment lost 5 bases and the J segment 4 bases; nucleotides outside the gene matches: 14. This CDR3 reads CASSHRDRVWDRYGYTF. CDR3 DNA sequence: TGTGCCAGCAGCCACCGGGACAGGGTATGGGACCGCTATGGCTACACCTTC.

The chain combines TRBV10-2 with TRBJ2-3; 12 bases align to TRBD2. Per germline, CDR1 WSHSY and CDR2 SAAADI. The length of the CDR3 is 15 residues. V shed 4 bases and J 11 bases; nucleotides not matched to a gene: 10. As DNA, the CDR3 is TGCGCCAGCAGTGGACTAGCGGGAGCCCTGGCGGAGCAGTATTTT. This sequence encodes CASSGLAGALAEQYF.

This clone appeared once. CDR3 residues: CASSSIQGISYNEQFF. In DNA form, the CDR3 reads TGCGCCAGCAGCAGTATACAGGGGATCTCCTACAATGAGCAGTTCTTC. J is TRBJ2-1 and V is TRBV5-1; 7 nucleotides line up with TRBD1. After removal of 4 bases from V and 0 bases from J, the junction contained 7 bases not matched to a gene. CDR1 and CDR2 (germline): SGHRS, YFSETQ. The CDR3 loop spans 16 amino acids.

V gene TRBV5-1 combines with J gene TRBJ1-1, with no clear D. This CDR3 spans 13 amino acids. Trimming pared 3 bases from V and 1 base from J, leaving 7 bases between. Germline CDR1 reads SGHRS; CDR2 reads YFSETQ. CDR3 nucleotides: TGCGCCAGCAGCTCGGTATGGAACACTGAAGCTTTCTTT. Amino acids: CASSSVWNTEAFF.

The chain employs TRBV5-1 and TRBJ2-4; 14 bases are shared with TRBD2. The CDR3 length is 18 residues. Germline V lookup: CDR1 SGHRS, CDR2 YFSETQ. The trim removed 3 bases at V and 1 base at J, leaving 6 bases unmatched. Here the CDR3 reads CASSWRLAGGRAKNIQYF. The CDR3 DNA is TGCGCCAGCAGCTGGAGACTAGCGGGAGGGCGTGCCAAAAACATTCAGTACTTC. Together with reference TRBV5-1 and TRBJ2-4, the CDR3 gives the full variable domain: KAGVTQTPRYLIKTRGQQVTLSCSPISGHRSVSWYQQTPGQGLQFLFEYFSETQRNKGNFPGRFSGRQFSNSRSEMNVSTLELGDSALYLCASSWRLAGGRAKNIQYFGAGTRLSVL.